This is a list of T cell receptor beta chains from one sample in a study of identical twins. TCRdb itself ran the 5' RACE reads through MiXCR, one entry per CDR3 protein. The sample lists a few hundred thousand distinct CDR3 sequences; around 8.8% were seen once. Separately, the same data were catalogued under a study of yellow fever vaccine responses in identical twins.

Sequencing used CD8+ T cells sorted from blood. Every receptor here comes from a woman aged 18-35 years in good health. CDR3s include the opening cysteine and the closing phenylalanine or tryptophan. The order of the fields is J gene, D gene, clone size, V gene, CDR3 protein, CDR3 DNA. D genes are given only for firm matches. The size entry is marked missing in some rows and otherwise reads once, few, many or a size class.

>TRBJ2-6|TRBD1|many|TRBV6-2/TRBV6-3
CASSWDSSGANVLTF
TGTGCCAGCAGCTGGGACAGCTCTGGGGCCAACGTCCTGACTTTC
>TRBJ1-1|-|few|TRBV6-5
CASSYSGTQNTEAFF
TGTGCCAGCAGTTACTCCGGGACACAGAACACTGAAGCTTTCTTT
>TRBJ2-5|-|few|TRBV21-1
CASSSGRAPETQYF
TGTGCCAGCAGCTCGGGGAGGGCCCCAGAGACCCAGTACTTC
>TRBJ2-7|TRBD1|few|TRBV27
CASSLSGTGYNEQYF
TGTGCCAGCAGTTTATCTGGGACAGGGTATAACGAGCAGTACTTC
>TRBJ1-1|-|-|TRBV27
CASSLYRVGWTEAFF
TGTGCCAGCAGTTTATATCGGGTAGGGTGGACTGAAGCTTTCTTT
>TRBJ2-3|-|-|TRBV5-1
CASSSGQTRSTDTQYF
TGCGCCAGCAGCTCGGGCCAGACAAGGAGCACAGATACGCAGTATTTT
>TRBJ2-7|-|few|TRBV9
CASSVDGGPYEQYF
TGTGCCAGCAGCGTAGACGGGGGGCCCTACGAGCAGTACTTC
>TRBJ2-1|TRBD2|-|TRBV7-9
CASSPVASGNEQFF
TGTGCCAGCAGCCCGGTAGCTAGCGGTAATGAGCAGTTCTTC
>TRBJ2-2|-|-|TRBV27
CASSFGFANTGELFF
TGTGCCAGCAGTTTTGGGTTCGCGAACACCGGGGAGCTGTTTTTT
>TRBJ2-7|TRBD1|few|TRBV7-9
CASSLEYRGIEQYF
TGTGCCAGCAGCTTAGAATACAGGGGTATCGAGCAGTACTTC
>TRBJ2-5|-|few|TRBV12-3/TRBV12-4
CANSRWTAQETQYF
TGTGCCAACAGCCGCTGGACAGCCCAAGAGACCCAGTACTTC
>TRBJ2-5|TRBD1|few|TRBV11-2
CASSLTGERETQYF
TGTGCCAGCAGCTTAACAGGGGAGCGAGAGACCCAGTACTTC
>TRBJ2-3|-|few|TRBV10-3
CAISERESRINTDTQYF
TGTGCCATCAGTGAGCGGGAGTCCAGAATCAACACAGATACGCAGTATTTT
>TRBJ2-7|-|many|TRBV28
CASSSRTLSYEQYF
TGTGCCAGCAGTTCTCGGACCCTCTCCTACGAGCAGTACTTC
>TRBJ1-2|-|few|TRBV7-9
CASSLGDPYGYTF
TGTGCCAGCAGCTTAGGGGACCCCTATGGCTACACCTTC
>TRBJ2-3|-|few|TRBV7-3
CASSPQGAGADTQYF
TGTGCCAGCAGCCCACAGGGAGCAGGCGCAGATACGCAGTATTTT